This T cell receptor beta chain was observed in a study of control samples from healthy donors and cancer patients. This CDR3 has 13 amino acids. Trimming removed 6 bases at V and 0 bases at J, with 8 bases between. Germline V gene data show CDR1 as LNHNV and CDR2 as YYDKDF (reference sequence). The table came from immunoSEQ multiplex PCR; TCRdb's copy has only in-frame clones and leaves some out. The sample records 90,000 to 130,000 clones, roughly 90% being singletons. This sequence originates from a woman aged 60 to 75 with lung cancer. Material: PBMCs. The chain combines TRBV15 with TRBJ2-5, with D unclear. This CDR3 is CATRDRYQETQYF. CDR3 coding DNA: TGTGCCACCAGAGACCGGTACCAAGAGACCCAGTACTTC.